Below, one TCR beta chain is given with its context. Its target is unknown. This entry is derived from a study of synovial regulatory T cells in juvenile arthritis. Study-level points and caveats: TCR diversity was lower in inflammation-associated blood Treg cells than in other blood Treg cells.

The protocol was immunoSEQ multiplex PCR, while the TCRdb copy is restricted to in-frame clones and leaves out a portion. This sample's table has 7,500 to 10,000 clones. Median age about 12 years (about 2.3-22.9); median disease duration approximately 7 years (0.2-19.1). The germline V gene encodes CDR1 SNHLY and CDR2 FYNNEI. This CDR3 comprises 19 residues. No coding sequence is recorded. The sequencing sample was made of Treg cells from blood. The subset: remaining (HLA-DR-negative) circulating blood Treg cells. The sequence was obtained from a donor younger than 30 with juvenile idiopathic arthritis. The chain links TRBV2 to TRBJ1-3. CDR3 sequence: CAFFKEGTAADYSGNTIYF.